One sample yielded the 19 T cell receptor beta chains listed below, sequenced in a study of CXCR3-negative and CXCR3-positive naive CD8 T cells. UMI labels and 5' RACE were used to prepare the TRB cDNA libraries. For each CDR3 protein, TCRdb gives one entry from its re-call of the 5' RACE reads, without DNA. The specimen's table records 4,500 to 7,000 distinct CDR3 sequences. Sequencing used naive CXCR3- CD8+ T cells from blood. Subset defined: CD45RO-CCR7+CD27+CD95- naive CD8+ T cells lacking CXCR3 (TNR3-). These receptors were obtained from a human donor in good health. Some clones in this sample may be carry-over from other donors' samples.

By frequency, this clonotype is medium-sized. This CDR3 is CSAPSVNHGYTF. The gene calls are TRBV29-1 and TRBJ1-2; TCRdb picks TRBD1, but there is no DNA to check that call. The CDR3 loop spans 12 amino acids. Germline-derived CDR1 and CDR2 are SQVTM and ANQGSEA. Full variable domain (outside the CDR3, taken from reference TRBV29-1 and TRBJ1-2): SAVISQKPSRDICQRGTSLTIQCQVDSQVTMMFWYRQQPGQSLTLIATANQGSEATYESGFVIDKFPISRPNLTFSTLTVSNMSPEDSSIYLCSAPSVNHGYTFGSGTRLTVV.

This clonotype is called medium-sized based on its frequency. The chain carries TRBV27 and TRBJ2-1; TCRdb's D call of TRBD2 is untestable without DNA. The CDR3 extends over 14 amino acids. Germline V gives CDR1 MNHEY, CDR2 SMNVEV (reference sequence). CDR3 protein: CASAGTSSYNEQFF.

Considering frequency, this clonotype is medium-sized. This rearrangement joins TRBV28 to TRBJ2-7; TCRdb returns TRBD1, unconfirmable since there is no DNA. Germline CDR1 is MDHEN and CDR2 is SYDVKM. This CDR3 is 12 amino acids long. This CDR3 is CASSPGHIEQYF.

This chain connects TRBV20-1 to TRBJ2-7; TCRdb gives TRBD2 as the D gene, but with no DNA this cannot be confirmed. Germline V gene data show CDR1 as DFQATT and CDR2 as SNEGSKA (reference sequence). CDR3 size: 16 residues. CDR3 region: CSARDSSGTPSYEQYF.

This sequence joins TRBV15 and TRBJ2-7. This CDR3 spans 15 amino acids. Germline V gene sequence: CDR1 LNHNV, CDR2 YYDKDF (reference sequence). The CDR3 sequence: CATSRVSGSPLEQYF.

In terms of frequency, this clonotype is medium-sized (0.01 to 0.1%). The V and J genes are TRBV7-3 and TRBJ2-5; TCRdb's assignment of TRBD2 cannot be checked, as there is no DNA. Germline loops: CDR1 SGHTA, CDR2 FQGTGA. The CDR3 sequence is 13 residues long. This chain's CDR3 is CASSAGGAETQYF.

The J gene is TRBJ1-1, the V gene TRBV19; checking the TCRdb D call of TRBD1 is not possible without DNA. This CDR3 is built from 15 residues. Germline values: CDR1 LNHDA, CDR2 SQIVND (reference sequence). The CDR3 reads CASTPQVGDPTEAFF.

The V gene is TRBV6-5, the J gene TRBJ2-7; the D call from TCRdb, TRBD1, cannot be confirmed without DNA. The CDR3 is made up of 11 amino acids. CDR1 is MNHEY and CDR2 is SVGAGI in the germline V gene. This chain's CDR3 is CASTQGGEQYF.

The chain couples TRBV5-1 to TRBJ2-1; TCRdb indicates TRBD1, and absent DNA this call remains unverified. The CDR3 totals 14 residues. Germline values: CDR1 SGHRS, CDR2 YFSETQ. CDR3 region: CASSPGDSYNEQFF. Full variable domain (rest looked up from reference TRBV5-1 and TRBJ2-1): KAGVTQTPRYLIKTRGQQVTLSCSPISGHRSVSWYQQTPGQGLQFLFEYFSETQRNKGNFPGRFSGRQFSNSRSEMNVSTLELGDSALYLCASSPGDSYNEQFFGPGTRLTVL.

Its frequency marks this clonotype as medium-sized. The chain recombines TRBV19 with TRBJ2-1; TCRdb outputs TRBD2, but without DNA this stays unchecked. This CDR3 is 14 amino acids long. Per germline, CDR1 LNHDA and CDR2 SQIVND (reference sequence). The CDR3 here is CASSIRGKNNEQFF.

The V and J genes are TRBV7-9 and TRBJ1-2; TCRdb's D call of TRBD1 is untestable without DNA. The CDR3 loop spans 14 amino acids. Germline CDR1 and CDR2: SEHNR and FQNEAQ (reference sequence). CDR3 residues: CASSLATSGNGYTF.

This clonotype counts as medium-sized by frequency. V gene TRBV29-1 combines with J gene TRBJ2-7. Per germline, CDR1 SQVTM and CDR2 ANQGSEA. The CDR3 is 14 amino acids. The CDR3 here is CSVAGSRRAYEQYF.

Judged by frequency, this clonotype is medium-sized. This CDR3 reads CASSFPPVTWSLNNEQFF. The rearrangement uses TRBV7-8 and TRBJ2-1; the TRBD1 assignment by TCRdb is unverifiable without DNA. The CDR3 spans 18 residues. The germline CDR1 and CDR2 sequences are SGHVS and FQNEAQ.

The J gene is TRBJ2-5, the V gene TRBV2; lacking DNA, the TRBD1 call made by TCRdb goes unchecked. The germline V gene encodes CDR1 SNHLY and CDR2 FYNNEI. There are 12 residues in the CDR3. The CDR3 region is CASILGGPKTGF.

This sequence joins TRBV29-1 and TRBJ2-1; TCRdb's assignment of TRBD1 cannot be checked, as there is no DNA. Germline V gene data show CDR1 as SQVTM and CDR2 as ANQGSEA. This CDR3 contains 14 residues. The chain's CDR3 is CSVVPGTTYNEQFF.

This clonotype is classed as medium-sized by frequency. The J gene is TRBJ2-1, the V gene TRBV10-3; TCRdb selects TRBD1, and the lack of DNA leaves this call unchecked. CDR3 length: 16 residues. Germline V gene sequence: CDR1 ENHRY, CDR2 SYGVKD. The CDR3 loop is CAISERQGPLYNEQFF.

This chain connects TRBV12-3 or TRBV12-4 to TRBJ2-7. CDR3 length: 15 residues. This CDR3 reads CASSLRSQGLYEQYF.

By frequency, this clonotype registers medium-sized. The V gene is TRBV27, the J gene TRBJ1-2; TCRdb picks TRBD1, but there is no DNA to check that call. Germline V CDR1 and CDR2: MNHEY, SMNVEV (reference sequence). The CDR3 runs 13 residues. CDR3 in amino acids: CASSYAGADGYTF.

This sequence joins TRBV30 and TRBJ2-7; TCRdb indicates TRBD2, and absent DNA this call remains unverified. CDR1 and CDR2 (germline): GTSNPN, SVGIG (reference sequence). The CDR3 covers 17 residues. The CDR3 loop is CAWRGQSSSGPSYEQYF.